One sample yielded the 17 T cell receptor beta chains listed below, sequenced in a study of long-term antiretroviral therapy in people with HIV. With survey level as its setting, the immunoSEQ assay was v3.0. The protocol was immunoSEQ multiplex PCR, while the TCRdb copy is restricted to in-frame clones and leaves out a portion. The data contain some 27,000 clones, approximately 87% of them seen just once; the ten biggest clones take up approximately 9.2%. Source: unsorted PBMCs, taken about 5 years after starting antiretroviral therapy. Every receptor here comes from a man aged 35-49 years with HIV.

The CDR3 DNA is TGCGCCAGCAGCTCGAGAGAAGCGGTCGAGCAGTACTTC. It yields the protein CASSSREAVEQYF. J is TRBJ2-7 and V is TRBV5-1, with a possible D match to TRBD2 (5 bases). The germline gives CDR1 SGHRS, CDR2 YFSETQ. This CDR3 has 13 amino acids. Trimming removed 3 bases at V and 6 bases at J, with 13 bases between.

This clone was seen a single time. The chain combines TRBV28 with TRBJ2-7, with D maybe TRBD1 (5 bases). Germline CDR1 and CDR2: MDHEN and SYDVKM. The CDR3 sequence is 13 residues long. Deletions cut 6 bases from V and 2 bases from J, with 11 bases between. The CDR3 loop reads CASRSTETYEQYF. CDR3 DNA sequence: TGTGCCAGCAGGTCGACAGAAACCTACGAGCAGTACTTC.

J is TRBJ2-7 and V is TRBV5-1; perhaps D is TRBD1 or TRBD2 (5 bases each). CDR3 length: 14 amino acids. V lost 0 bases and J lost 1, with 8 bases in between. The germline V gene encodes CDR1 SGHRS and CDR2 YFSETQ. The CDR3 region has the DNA TGCGCCAGCAGCTTGGGGGGACGGTCCTACGAGCAGTACTTC. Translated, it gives CASSLGGRSYEQYF.

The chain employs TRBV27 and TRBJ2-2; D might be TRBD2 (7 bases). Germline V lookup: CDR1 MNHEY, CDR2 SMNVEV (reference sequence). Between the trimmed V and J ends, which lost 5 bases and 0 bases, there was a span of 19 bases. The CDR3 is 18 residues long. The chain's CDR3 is CASSRRGAGASNTGELFF. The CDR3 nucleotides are TGTGCCAGCAGTCGAAGGGGGGCGGGAGCGTCGAACACCGGGGAGCTGTTTTTT.

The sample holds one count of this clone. DNA for the CDR3: TGTGCCAGTAGCCCCTCCGGGACAGTCACTGAAGCTTTCTTT. Its translation is CASSPSGTVTEAFF. The chain couples TRBV19 to TRBJ1-1; 7 bases align to TRBD1. Germline V lookup: CDR1 LNHDA, CDR2 SQIVND (reference sequence). The CDR3 extends over 14 amino acids. Trimming at V came to 6 bases and at J to 4 bases, leaving 8 bases not matched to a gene.

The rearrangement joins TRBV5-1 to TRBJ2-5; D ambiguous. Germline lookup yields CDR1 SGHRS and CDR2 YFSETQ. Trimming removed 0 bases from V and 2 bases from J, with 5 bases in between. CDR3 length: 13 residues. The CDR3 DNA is TGCGCCAGCAGCTTGGAGTCGCAAGAGACCCAGTACTTC. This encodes CASSLESQETQYF.

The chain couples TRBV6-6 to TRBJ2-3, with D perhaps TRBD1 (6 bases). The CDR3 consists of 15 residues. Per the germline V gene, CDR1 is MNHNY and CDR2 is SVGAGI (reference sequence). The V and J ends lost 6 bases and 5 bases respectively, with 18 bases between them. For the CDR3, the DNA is TGTGCCAGCAGGGCCACAGGGATACGCGGAGATACGCAGTATTTT. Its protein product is CASRATGIRGDTQYF.

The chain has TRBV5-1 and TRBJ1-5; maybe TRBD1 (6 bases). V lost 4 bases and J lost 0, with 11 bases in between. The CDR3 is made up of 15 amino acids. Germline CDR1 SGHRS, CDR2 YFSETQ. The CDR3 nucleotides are TGCGCCAGCAGCGCCGGGACATATAGCAATCAGCCCCAGCATTTT. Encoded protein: CASSAGTYSNQPQHF.

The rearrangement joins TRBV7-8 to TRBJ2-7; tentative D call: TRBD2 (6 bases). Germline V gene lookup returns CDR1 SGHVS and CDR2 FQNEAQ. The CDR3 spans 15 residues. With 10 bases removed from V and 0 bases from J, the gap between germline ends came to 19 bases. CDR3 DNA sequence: TGTGCCACTACCAACGCGGGACTGAGCTCCTACGAGCAGTACTTC. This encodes CATTNAGLSSYEQYF.

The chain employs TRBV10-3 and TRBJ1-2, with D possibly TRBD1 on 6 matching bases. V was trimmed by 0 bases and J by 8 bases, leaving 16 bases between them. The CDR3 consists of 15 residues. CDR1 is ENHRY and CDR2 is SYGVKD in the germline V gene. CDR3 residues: CAISESLVGGWGYTF. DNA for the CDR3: TGTGCCATCAGTGAGTCCCTGGTAGGGGGTTGGGGCTACACCTTC.

CDR3 in DNA: TGTGCCAGCTCACCATGGCAGGGGGCCACTGAGCAGTTCTTC. As protein: CASSPWQGATEQFF. V is TRBV18 and J is TRBJ2-1; 8 positions agree with TRBD1. The CDR3 loop spans 14 amino acids. V lost 2 bases, J lost 9 bases, and 6 bases stayed unmatched. Looked up from germline, CDR1 is KGHSH and CDR2 is LQKENI.

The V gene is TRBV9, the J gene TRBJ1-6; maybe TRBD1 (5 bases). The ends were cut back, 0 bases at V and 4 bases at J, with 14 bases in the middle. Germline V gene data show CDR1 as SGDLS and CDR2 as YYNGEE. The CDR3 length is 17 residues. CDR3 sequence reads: CASSVGLGDGYNSPLHF. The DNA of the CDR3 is TGTGCCAGCAGCGTAGGTTTGGGGGACGGTTATAATTCACCCCTCCACTTT.

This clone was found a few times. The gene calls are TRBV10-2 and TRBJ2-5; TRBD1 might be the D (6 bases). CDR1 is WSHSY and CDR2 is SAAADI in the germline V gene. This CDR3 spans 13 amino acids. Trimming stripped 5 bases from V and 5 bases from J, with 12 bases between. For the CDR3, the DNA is TGCGCCAGCAGTTCACAGGGATGGGAGACCCAGTACTTC. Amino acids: CASSSQGWETQYF.

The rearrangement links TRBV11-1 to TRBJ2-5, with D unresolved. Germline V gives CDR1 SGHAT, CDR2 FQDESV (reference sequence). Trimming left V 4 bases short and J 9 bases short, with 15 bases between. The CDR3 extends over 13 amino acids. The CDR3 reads CASSSERPRAQYF. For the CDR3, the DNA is TGTGCCAGCAGCTCCGAGCGACCTAGGGCCCAGTACTTC.

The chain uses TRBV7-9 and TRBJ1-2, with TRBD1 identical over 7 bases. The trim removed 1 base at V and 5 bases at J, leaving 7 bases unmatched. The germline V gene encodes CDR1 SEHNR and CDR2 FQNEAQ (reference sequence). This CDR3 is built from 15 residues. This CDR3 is CASSLVTGERYGYTF. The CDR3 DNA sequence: TGTGCCAGCAGCTTAGTAACAGGGGAGAGGTATGGCTACACCTTC. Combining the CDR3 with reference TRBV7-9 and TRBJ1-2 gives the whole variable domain DTGVSQNPRHKITKRGQNVTFRCDPISEHNRLYWYRQTLGQGPEFLTYFQNEAQLEKSRLLSDRFSAERPKGSFSTLEIQRTEQGDSAMYLCASSLVTGERYGYTFGSGTRLTVV.

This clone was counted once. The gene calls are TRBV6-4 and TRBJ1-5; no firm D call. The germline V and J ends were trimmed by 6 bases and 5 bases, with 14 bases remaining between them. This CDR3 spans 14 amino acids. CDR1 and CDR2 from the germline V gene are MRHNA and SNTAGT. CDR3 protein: CASRAGRQDQPQHF. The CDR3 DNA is TGTGCCAGCAGGGCTGGGAGGCAGGATCAGCCCCAGCATTTT.

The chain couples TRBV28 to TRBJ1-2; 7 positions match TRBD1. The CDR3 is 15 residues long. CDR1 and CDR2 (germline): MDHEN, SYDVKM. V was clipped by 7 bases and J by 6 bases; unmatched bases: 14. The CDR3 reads CASTPTGVDPNGYTF. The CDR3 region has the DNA TGTGCCAGCACCCCTACAGGGGTGGACCCAAATGGCTACACCTTC.